This TCR beta chain was identified in a study of technical replicates of blood from several donors. V was clipped by 5 bases and J by 5 bases; unmatched bases: 5. The germline CDR1 and CDR2 sequences are SNHLY and FYNNEI. This CDR3 contains 14 residues. Measured with immunoSEQ multiplex PCR; TCRdb has only the in-frame clones, and not every one. The repertoire consists of 65,000 to 90,000 clones, with about 91% occurring once and the leading ten covering 0.27%. The sample consisted of T cells isolated from PBMCs. This clonotype was obtained from a human donor in good health. The genes are TRBV2 and TRBJ1-5, with 8 bases fitting TRBD1. The CDR3: CASSQDREDQPQHF. The CDR3 DNA reads as TGTGCCAGCAGTCAGGACAGGGAGGATCAGCCCCAGCATTTT.